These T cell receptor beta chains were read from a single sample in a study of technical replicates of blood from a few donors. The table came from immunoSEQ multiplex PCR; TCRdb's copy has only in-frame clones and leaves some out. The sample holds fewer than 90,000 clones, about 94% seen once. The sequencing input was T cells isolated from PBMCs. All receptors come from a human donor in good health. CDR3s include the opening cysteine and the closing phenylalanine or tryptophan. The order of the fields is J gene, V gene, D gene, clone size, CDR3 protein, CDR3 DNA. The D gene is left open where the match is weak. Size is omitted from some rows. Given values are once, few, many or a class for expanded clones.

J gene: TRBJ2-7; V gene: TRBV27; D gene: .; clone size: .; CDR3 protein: CASSLSILEAGYEQYF; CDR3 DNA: TGTGCCAGCAGTTTATCGATTTTGGAGGCGGGATACGAGCAGTACTTC
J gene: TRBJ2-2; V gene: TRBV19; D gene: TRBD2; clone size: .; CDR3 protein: CASSGVAGGRNTGELFF; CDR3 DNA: TGTGCCAGTAGTGGGGTAGCGGGGGGTCGAAACACCGGGGAGCTGTTTTTT
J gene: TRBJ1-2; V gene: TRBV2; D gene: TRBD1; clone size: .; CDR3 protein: CASNDRGDRNGYTF; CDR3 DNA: TGTGCCAGTAACGACAGGGGGGACAGAAATGGCTACACCTTC
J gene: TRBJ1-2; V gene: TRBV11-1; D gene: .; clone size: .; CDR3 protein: CASSSRWEKEGYTF; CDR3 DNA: TGTGCCAGCAGCTCCCGTTGGGAGAAGGAAGGCTACACCTTC
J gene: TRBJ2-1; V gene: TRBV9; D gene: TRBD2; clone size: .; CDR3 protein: CASSEGTSGHNEQFF; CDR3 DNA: TGTGCCAGCAGCGAGGGGACTAGCGGACACAATGAGCAGTTCTTC
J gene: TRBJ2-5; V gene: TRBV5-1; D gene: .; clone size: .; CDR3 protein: CASSLESAMKTQYF; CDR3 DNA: TGCGCCAGCAGCTTGGAGTCTGCGATGAAGACCCAGTACTTC
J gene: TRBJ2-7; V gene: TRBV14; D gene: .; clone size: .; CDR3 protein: CASSQAGRYTYEQYF; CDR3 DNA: TGTGCCAGCAGCCAAGCAGGGCGCTATACCTACGAGCAGTACTTC
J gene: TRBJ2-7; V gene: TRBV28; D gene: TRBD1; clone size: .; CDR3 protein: CASSSGGTGHTYEQYF; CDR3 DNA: TGTGCCAGCAGTTCTGGGGGGACAGGTCATACCTACGAGCAGTACTTC
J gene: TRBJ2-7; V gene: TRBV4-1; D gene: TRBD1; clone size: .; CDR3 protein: CASSQILSGQGGANEQYF; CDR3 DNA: TGCGCCAGCAGCCAGATCCTATCGGGACAGGGAGGTGCCAACGAGCAGTACTTC
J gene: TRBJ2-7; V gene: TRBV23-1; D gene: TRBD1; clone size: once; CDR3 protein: CASRGQGVSYEQYF; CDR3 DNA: TGCGCCAGCCGGGGACAGGGGGTTTCCTACGAGCAGTACTTC
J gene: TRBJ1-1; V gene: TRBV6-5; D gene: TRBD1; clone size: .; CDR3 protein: CASSLDREGAFF; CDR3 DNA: TGTGCCAGCAGCCTGGACAGGGAAGGAGCTTTCTTT
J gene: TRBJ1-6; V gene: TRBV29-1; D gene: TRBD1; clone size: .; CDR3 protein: CSVQTGHNSPLHF; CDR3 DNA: TGCAGCGTCCAGACAGGGCATAATTCACCCCTCCACTTT
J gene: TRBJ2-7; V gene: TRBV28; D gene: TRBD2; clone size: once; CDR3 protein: CASSPQASGRTHEQYF; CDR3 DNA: TGTGCCAGCAGCCCCCAGGCTAGCGGGAGAACCCACGAGCAGTACTTC
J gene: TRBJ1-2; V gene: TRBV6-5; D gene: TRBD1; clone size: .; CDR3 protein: CASSYSGGTNYGYTF; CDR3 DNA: TGTGCCAGCAGTTACTCAGGGGGCACGAACTATGGCTACACCTTC
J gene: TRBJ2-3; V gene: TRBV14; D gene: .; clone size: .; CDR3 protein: CASSQEDRRADTQYF; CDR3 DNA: TGTGCCAGCAGCCAAGAGGACAGAAGGGCAGATACGCAGTATTTT
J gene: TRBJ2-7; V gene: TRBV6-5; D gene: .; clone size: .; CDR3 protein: CASSYSRRAGDEQYF; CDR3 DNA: TGTGCCAGCAGTTACTCGCGAAGGGCCGGGGACGAGCAGTACTTC
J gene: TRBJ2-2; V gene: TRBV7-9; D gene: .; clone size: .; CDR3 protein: CASSPGTTNTGELFF; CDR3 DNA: TGTGCCAGCAGTCCCGGGACAACCAACACCGGGGAGCTGTTTTTT
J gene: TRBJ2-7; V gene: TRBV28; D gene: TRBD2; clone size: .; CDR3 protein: CASSSGVAGAYEQYF; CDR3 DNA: TGTGCCAGCAGTTCCGGGGTAGCGGGAGCCTACGAGCAGTACTTC
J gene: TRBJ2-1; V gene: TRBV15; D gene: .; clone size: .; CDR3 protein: CATSARLSSTPYNEQFF; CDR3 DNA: TGTGCCACCAGCGCTCGACTATCAAGCACCCCCTACAATGAGCAGTTCTTC
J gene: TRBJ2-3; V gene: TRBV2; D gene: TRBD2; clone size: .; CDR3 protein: CASSFQLAGGYDTQYF; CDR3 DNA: TGTGCCAGCAGTTTTCAACTAGCGGGGGGTTACGATACGCAGTATTTT
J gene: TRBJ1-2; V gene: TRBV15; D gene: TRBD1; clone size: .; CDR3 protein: CATSRGGQGWVGYTF; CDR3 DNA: TGTGCCACCAGCAGAGGGGGACAGGGGTGGGTAGGCTACACCTTC
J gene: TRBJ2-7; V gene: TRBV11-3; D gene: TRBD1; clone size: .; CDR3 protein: CASSPSGQPYEQYF; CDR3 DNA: TGTGCCAGCAGCCCGTCGGGACAGCCCTACGAGCAGTACTTC
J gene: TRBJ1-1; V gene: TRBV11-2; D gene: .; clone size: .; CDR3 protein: CASSFGLRDTEAFF; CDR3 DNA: TGTGCCAGCAGCTTCGGACTAAGGGACACTGAAGCTTTCTTT
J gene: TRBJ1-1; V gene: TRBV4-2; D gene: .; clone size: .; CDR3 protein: CASSQTGRTEAFF; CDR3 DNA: TGTGCCAGCAGCCAAACAGGACGAACTGAAGCTTTCTTT
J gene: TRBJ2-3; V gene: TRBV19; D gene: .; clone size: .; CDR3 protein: CASSEAGTQYF; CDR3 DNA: TGTGCCAGTAGCGAGGCGGGTACGCAGTATTTT
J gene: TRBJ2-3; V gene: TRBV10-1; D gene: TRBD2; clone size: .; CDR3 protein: CASSEWGMSGPAGSTDTQYF; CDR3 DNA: TGCGCCAGCAGTGAGTGGGGTATGTCTGGTCCAGCGGGGAGCACAGATACGCAGTATTTT
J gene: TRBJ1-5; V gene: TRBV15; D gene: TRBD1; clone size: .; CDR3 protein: CATSREGAGEPQHF; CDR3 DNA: TGTGCCACCAGCAGGGAGGGGGCAGGAGAGCCCCAGCATTTT
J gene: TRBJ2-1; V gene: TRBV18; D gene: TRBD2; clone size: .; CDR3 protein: CASSPPSSGKSEQFF; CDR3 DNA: TGTGCCAGCTCACCACCGTCTAGCGGGAAGAGTGAGCAGTTCTTC
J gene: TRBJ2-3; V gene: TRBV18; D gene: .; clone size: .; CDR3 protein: CASSPPGRTDTQYF; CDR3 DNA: TGTGCCAGCTCACCACCGGGCCGCACAGATACGCAGTATTTT
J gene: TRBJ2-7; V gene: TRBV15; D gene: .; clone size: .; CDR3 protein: CATSIDRYSYEQYF; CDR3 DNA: TGTGCCACCAGCATAGACAGGTATTCCTACGAGCAGTACTTC
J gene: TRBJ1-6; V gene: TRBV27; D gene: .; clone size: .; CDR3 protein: CASSFGAAPVSPLHF; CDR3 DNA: TGTGCCAGCAGTTTTGGAGCAGCGCCAGTTTCACCCCTCCACTTT
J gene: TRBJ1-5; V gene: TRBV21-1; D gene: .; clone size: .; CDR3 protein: CASSKRRAPQGQPQHF; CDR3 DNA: TGTGCCAGCAGCAAACGTCGGGCCCCGCAGGGTCAGCCCCAGCATTTT
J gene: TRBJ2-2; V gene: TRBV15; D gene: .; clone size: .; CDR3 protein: CATSRLGDSNTGELFF; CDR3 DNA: TGTGCCACCAGCAGACTGGGGGACTCGAACACCGGGGAGCTGTTTTTT
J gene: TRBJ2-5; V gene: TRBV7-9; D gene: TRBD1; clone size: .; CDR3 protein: CASSLAAGGSETQYF; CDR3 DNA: TGTGCCAGCAGCTTAGCCGCAGGGGGCTCGGAGACCCAGTACTTC
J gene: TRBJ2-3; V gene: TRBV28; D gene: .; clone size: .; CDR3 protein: CASSLPLQGGTDTQYF; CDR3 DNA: TGTGCCAGCAGTTTACCCCTCCAAGGGGGCACAGATACGCAGTATTTT
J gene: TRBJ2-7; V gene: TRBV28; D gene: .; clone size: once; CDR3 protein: CASNLRSSYEQYF; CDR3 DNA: TGTGCCAGCAACCTAAGGAGCTCCTACGAGCAGTACTTC